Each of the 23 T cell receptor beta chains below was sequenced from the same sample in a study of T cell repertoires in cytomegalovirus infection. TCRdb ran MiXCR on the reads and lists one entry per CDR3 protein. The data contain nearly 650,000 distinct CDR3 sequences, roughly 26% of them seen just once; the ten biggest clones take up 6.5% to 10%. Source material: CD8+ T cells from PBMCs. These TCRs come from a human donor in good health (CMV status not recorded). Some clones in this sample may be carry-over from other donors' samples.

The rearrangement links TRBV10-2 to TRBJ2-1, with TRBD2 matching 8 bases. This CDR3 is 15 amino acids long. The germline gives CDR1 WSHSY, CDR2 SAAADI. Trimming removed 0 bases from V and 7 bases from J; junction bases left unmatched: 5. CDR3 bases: TGCGCCAGCAGTGAGTCCGGGACTAGGTATAATGAGCAGTTCTTC. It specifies CASSESGTRYNEQFF.

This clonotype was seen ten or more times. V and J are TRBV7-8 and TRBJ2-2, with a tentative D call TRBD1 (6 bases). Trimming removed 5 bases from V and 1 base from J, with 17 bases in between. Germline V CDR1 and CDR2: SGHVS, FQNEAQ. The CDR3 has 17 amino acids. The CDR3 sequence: CASSRLPTGENTGELFF. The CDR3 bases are TGTGCCAGCAGCCGCTTACCGACAGGAGAGAACACCGGGGAGCTGTTTTTT.

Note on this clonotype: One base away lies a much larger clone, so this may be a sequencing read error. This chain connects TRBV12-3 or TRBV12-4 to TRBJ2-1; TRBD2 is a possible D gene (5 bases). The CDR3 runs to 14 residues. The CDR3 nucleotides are TGTGGCAGCAGTTTACTAGTTTACTACAATGAGCAGTTCTTC. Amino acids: CGSSLLVYYNEQFF.

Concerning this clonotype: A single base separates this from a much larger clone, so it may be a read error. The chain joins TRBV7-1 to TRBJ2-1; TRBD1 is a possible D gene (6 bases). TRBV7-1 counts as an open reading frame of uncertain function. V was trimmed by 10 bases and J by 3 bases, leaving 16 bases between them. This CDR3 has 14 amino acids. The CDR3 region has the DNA TGTGCCATCCTGGACCACAGGGTCTACAATGAGCAGTTCTTC. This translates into CAILDHRVYNEQFF.

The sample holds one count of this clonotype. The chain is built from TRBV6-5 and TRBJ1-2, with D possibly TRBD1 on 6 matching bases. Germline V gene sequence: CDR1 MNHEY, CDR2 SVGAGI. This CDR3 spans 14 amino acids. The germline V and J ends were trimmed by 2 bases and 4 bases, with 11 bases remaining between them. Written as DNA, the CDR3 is TGTGCCAGCAGTTACGGGCTGGGGGCCTATGGCTACACCTTC. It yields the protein CASSYGLGAYGYTF.

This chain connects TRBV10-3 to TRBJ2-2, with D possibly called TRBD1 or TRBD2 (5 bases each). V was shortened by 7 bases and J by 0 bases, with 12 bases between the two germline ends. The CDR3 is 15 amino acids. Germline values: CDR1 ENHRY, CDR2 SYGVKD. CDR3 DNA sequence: TGTGCCATCAACAGATTGGGGGCGAACACCGGGGAGCTGTTTTTT. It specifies CAINRLGANTGELFF.

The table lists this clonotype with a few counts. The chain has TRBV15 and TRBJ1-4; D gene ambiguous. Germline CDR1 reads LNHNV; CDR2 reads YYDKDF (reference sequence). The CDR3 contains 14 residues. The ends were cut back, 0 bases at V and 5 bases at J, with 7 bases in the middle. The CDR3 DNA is TGTGCCACCAGCAGAGAACGCGCCAATGAAAAACTGTTTTTT. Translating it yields CATSRERANEKLFF.

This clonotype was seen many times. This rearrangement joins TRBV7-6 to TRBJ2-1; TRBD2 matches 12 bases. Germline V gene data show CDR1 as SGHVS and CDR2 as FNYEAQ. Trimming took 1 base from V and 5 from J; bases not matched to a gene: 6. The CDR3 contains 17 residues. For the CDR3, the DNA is TGTGCCAGCAGCTTAGTCCCTAGCGGGGGGGCCGACAATGAGCAGTTCTTC. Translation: CASSLVPSGGADNEQFF.

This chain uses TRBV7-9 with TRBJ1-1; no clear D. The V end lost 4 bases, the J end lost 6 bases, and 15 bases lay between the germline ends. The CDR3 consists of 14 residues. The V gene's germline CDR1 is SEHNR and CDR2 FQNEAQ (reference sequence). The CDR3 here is CASSSSRGGAEAFF. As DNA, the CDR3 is TGTGCCAGCAGCTCTAGCCGGGGAGGAGCTGAAGCTTTCTTT.

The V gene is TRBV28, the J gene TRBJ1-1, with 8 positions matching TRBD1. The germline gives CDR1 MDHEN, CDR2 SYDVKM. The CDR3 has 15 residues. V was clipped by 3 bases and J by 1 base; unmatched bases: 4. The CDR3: CASSFAGGKNTEAFF. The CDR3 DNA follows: TGTGCCAGCAGTTTCGCAGGGGGCAAGAACACTGAAGCTTTCTTT. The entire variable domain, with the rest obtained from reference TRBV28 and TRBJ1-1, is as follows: DVKVTQSSRYLVKRTGEKVFLECVQDMDHENMFWYRQDPGLGLRLIYFSYDVKMKEKGDIPEGYSVSREKKERFSLILESASTNQTSMYLCASSFAGGKNTEAFFGQGTRLTVV.

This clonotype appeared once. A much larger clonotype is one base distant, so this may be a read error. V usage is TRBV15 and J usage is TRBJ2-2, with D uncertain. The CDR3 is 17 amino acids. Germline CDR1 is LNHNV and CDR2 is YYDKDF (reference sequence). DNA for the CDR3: TGTACCACCAGCAGAGATCGCGTTGCCACGAACACCGGGGAGCTGTTTTTT. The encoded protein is CTTSRDRVATNTGELFF. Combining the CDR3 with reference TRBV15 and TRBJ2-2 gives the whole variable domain DAMVIQNPRYQVTQFGKPVTLSCSQTLNHNVMYWYQQKSSQAPKLLFHYYDKDFNNEADTPDNFQSRRPNTSFCFLDIRSPGLGDTAMYLCTTSRDRVATNTGELFFGEGSRLTVL.

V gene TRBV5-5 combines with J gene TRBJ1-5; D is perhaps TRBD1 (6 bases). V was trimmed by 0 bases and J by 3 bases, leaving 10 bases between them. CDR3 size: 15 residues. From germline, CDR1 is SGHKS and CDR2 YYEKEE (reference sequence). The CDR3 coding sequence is TGTGCCAGCAGCTTGGGACAGGCCCTCAATCAGCCCCAGCATTTT. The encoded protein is CASSLGQALNQPQHF. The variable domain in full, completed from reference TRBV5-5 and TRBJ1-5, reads DAGVTQSPTHLIKTRGQQVTLRCSPISGHKSVSWYQQVLGQGPQFIFQYYEKEERGRGNFPDRFSARQFPNYSSELNVNALLLGDSALYLCASSLGQALNQPQHFGDGTRLSIL.

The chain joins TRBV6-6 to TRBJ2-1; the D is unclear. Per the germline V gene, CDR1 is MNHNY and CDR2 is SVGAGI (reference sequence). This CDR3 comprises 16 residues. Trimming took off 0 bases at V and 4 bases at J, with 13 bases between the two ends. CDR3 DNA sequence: TGTGCCAGCAGTTACTCCGTGCACCCCGAATACAATGAGCAGTTCTTC. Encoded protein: CASSYSVHPEYNEQFF.

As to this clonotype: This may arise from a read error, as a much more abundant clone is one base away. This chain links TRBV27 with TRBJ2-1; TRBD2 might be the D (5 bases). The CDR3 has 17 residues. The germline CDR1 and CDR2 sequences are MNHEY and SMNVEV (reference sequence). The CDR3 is CVSSQKVPGSSYNEQFF. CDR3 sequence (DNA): TGTGTCAGCAGTCAAAAAGTTCCGGGGAGCTCCTACAATGAGCAGTTCTTC.

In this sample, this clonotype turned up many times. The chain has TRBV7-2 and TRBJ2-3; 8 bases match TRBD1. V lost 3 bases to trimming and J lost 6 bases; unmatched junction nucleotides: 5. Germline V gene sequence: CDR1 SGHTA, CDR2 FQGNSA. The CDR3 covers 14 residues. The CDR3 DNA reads TGTGCCAGCAGCTTTAGGACAGGGCCGGATACGCAGTATTTT. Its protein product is CASSFRTGPDTQYF. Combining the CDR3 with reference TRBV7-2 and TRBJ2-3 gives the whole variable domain GAGVSQSPSNKVTEKGKDVELRCDPISGHTALYWYRQSLGQGLEFLIYFQGNSAPDKSGLPSDRFSAERTGGSVSTLTIQRTQQEDSAVYLCASSFRTGPDTQYFGPGTRLTVL.

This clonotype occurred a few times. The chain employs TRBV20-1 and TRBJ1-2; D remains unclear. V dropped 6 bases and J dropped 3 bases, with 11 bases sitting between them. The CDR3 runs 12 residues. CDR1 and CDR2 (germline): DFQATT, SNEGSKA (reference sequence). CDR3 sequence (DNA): TGCAGTGCGCAAAAGGTCTACTATGGCTACACCTTC. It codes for CSAQKVYYGYTF.

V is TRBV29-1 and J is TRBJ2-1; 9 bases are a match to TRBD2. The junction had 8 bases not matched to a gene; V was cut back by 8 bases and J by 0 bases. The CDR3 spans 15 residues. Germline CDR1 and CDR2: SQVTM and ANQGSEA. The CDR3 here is CSSRGGGDSYNEQFF. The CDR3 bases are TGCAGCTCCCGAGGCGGGGGGGACTCCTACAATGAGCAGTTCTTC.

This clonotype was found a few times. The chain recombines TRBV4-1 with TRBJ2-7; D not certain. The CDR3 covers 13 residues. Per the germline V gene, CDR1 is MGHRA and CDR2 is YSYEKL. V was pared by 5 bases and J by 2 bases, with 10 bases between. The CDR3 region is CASSYRLAYEQYF. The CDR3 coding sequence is TGCGCCAGCAGCTATCGACTTGCCTACGAGCAGTACTTC.

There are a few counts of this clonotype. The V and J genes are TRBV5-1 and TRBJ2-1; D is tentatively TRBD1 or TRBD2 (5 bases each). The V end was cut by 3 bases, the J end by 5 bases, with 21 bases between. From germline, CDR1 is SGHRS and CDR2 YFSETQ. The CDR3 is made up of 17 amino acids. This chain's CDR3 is CASSWWWGKIINNEQFF. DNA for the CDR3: TGCGCCAGCAGCTGGTGGTGGGGGAAAATTATAAACAATGAGCAGTTCTTC.

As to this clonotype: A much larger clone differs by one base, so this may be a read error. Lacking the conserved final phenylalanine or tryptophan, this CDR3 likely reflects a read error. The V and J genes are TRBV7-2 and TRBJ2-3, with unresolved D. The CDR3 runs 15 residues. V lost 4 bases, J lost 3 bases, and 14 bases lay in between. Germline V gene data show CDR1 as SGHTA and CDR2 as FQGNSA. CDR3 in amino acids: CASSSHVGSTDTQYS. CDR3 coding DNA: TGTGCCAGCAGCTCCCACGTGGGTTCTACAGATACGCAGTATTCT.

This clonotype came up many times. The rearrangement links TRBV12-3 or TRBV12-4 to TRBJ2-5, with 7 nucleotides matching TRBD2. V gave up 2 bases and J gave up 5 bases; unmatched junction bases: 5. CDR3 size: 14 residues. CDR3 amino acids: CASSLSLAEETQYF. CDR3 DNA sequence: TGTGCCAGCAGTTTAAGTCTAGCGGAGGAGACCCAGTACTTC.

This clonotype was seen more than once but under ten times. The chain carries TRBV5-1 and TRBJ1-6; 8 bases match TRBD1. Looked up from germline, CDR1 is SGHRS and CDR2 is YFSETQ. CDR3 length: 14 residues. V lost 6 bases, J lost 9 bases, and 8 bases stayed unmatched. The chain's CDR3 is CASTFGQGSSPLHF. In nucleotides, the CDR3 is TGCGCCAGCACCTTCGGACAGGGATCTTCACCCCTCCACTTT.

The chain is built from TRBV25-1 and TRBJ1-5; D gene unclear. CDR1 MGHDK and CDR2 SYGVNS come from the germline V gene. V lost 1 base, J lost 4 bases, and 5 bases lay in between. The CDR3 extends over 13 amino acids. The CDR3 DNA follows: TGTGCCAGCAGTGAATGGGGAAATCAGCCCCAGCATTTT. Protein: CASSEWGNQPQHF. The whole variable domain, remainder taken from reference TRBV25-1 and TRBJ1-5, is EADIYQTPRYLVIGTGKKITLECSQTMGHDKMYWYQQDPGMELHLIHYSYGVNSTEKGDLSSESTVSRIRTEHFPLTLESARPSHTSQYLCASSEWGNQPQHFGDGTRLSIL.